This T cell receptor (delta chain) was obtained from a study of Vδ1+ human thymocytes. The study's findings and limits: Thymic TRG and TRD repertoires appeared highly polyclonal, with Gaussian CDR3 length distributions.

RNA was extracted from the cells and then reverse transcribed. Multiplex PCR used pooled V-gene forward primers and a constant-region reverse primer to amplify CDR3s. TCRdb applied CATT to the multiplex PCR reads for clone calling. The table records about 75,000 delta-chain clones, around 34% of them present only once. This clone was counted between two and nine times. The antigen is unknown. J lost 6 bases, V lost 0 bases, and 31 bases had no gene match. The CDR3 length is 23 residues. The germline CDR1 and CDR2 sequences are TSWWSYY and QGS. The sample was Vdelta1+ gamma-delta thymocytes from the thymus. Subset defined: FACS-sorted CD3+ TCRalphabeta- TCRVdelta1+ TCRVdelta2- thymocytes. This chain links TRDV1 with TRDJ1; 7 nucleotides agree with TRDD3. This clonotype was obtained from a boy younger than two who had congenital heart surgery. CDR3 loop: CALGELLHLLPTKTGDAPHKLIF. The CDR3, as DNA: TGTGCTCTTGGGGAACTACTCCACCTTCTTCCCACGAAGACGGGGGATGCCCCCCATAAACTCATCTTT.